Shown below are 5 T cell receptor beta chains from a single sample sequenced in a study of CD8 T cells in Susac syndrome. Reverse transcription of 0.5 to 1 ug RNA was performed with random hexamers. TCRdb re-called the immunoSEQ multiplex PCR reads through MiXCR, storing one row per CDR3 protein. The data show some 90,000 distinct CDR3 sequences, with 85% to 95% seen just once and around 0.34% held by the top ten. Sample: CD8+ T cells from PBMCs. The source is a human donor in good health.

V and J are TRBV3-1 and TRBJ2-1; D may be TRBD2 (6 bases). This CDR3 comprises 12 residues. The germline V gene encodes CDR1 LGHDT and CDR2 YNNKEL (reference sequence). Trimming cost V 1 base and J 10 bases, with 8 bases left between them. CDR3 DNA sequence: TGTGCCAGCAGCCAAGGGACTACCGAGCAGTTCTTC. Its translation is CASSQGTTEQFF.

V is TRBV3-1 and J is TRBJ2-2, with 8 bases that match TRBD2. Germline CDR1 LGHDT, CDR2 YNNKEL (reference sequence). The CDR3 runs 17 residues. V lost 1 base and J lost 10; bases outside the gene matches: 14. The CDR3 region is CASSQGFKRGPSPELFF. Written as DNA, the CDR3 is TGTGCCAGCAGCCAAGGGTTCAAGCGGGGGCCTTCGCCGGAGCTGTTTTTT.

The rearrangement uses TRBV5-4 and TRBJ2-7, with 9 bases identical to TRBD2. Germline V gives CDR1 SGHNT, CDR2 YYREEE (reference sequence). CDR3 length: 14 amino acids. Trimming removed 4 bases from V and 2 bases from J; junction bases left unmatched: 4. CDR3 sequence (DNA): TGTGCCAGCAGCCCTAGCGGGGCAACCTACGAGCAGTACTTC. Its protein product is CASSPSGATYEQYF.

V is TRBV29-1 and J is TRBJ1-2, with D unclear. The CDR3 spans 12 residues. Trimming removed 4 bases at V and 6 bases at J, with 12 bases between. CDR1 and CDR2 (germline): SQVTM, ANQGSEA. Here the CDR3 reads CSVVDPRDGYTF. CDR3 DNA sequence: TGCAGCGTTGTCGACCCTAGGGATGGCTACACCTTC.

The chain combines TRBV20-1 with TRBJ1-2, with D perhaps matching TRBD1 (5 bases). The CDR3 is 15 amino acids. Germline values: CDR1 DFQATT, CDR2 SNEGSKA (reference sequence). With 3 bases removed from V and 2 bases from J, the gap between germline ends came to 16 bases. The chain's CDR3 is CSASPTTGGNYGYTF. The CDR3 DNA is TGCAGTGCTAGCCCGACTACGGGGGGAAACTATGGCTACACCTTC.